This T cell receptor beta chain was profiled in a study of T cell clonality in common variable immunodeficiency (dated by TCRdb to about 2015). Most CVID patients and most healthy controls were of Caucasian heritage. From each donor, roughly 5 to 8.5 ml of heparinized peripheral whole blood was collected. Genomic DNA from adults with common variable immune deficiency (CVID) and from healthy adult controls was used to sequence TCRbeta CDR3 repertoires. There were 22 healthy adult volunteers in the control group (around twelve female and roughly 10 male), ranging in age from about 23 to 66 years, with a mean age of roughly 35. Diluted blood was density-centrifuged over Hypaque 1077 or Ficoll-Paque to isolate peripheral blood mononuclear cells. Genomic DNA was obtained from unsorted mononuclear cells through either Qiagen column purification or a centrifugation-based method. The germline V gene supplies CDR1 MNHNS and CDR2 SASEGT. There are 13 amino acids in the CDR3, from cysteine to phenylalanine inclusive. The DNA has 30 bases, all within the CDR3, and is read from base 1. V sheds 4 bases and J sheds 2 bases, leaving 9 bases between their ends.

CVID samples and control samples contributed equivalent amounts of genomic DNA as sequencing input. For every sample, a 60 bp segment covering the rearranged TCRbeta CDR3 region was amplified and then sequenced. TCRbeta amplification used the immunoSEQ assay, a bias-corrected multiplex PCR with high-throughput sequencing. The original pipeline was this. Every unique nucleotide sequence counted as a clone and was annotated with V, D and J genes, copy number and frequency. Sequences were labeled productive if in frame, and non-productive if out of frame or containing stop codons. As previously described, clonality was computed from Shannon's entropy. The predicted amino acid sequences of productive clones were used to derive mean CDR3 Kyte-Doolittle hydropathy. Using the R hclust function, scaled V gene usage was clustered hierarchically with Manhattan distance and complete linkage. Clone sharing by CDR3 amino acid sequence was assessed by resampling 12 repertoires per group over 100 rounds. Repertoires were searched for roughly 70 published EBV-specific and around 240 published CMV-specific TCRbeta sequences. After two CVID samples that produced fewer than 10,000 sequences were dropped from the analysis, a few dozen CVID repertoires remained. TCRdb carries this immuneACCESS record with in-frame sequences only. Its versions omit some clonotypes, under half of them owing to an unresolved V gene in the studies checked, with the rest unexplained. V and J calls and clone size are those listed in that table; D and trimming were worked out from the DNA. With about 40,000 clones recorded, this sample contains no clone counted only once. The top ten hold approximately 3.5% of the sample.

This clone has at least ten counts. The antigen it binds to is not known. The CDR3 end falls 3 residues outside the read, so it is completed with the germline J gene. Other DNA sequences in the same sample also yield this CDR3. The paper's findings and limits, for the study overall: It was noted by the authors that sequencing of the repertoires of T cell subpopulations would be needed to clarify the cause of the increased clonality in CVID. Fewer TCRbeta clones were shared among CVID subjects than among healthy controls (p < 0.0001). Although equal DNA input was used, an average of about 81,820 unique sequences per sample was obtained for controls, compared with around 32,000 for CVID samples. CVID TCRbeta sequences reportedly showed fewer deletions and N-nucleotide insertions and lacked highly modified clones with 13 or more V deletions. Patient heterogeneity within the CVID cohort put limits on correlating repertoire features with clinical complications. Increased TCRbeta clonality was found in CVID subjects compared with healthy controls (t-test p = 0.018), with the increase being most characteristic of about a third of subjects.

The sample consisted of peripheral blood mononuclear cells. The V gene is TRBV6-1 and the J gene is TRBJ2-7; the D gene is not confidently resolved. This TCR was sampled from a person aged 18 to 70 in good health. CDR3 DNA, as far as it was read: TGTGCCAGCAGTGGCGACAACACCTACGAG. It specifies CASSGDNTYE. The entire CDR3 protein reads CASSGDNTYEQYF.